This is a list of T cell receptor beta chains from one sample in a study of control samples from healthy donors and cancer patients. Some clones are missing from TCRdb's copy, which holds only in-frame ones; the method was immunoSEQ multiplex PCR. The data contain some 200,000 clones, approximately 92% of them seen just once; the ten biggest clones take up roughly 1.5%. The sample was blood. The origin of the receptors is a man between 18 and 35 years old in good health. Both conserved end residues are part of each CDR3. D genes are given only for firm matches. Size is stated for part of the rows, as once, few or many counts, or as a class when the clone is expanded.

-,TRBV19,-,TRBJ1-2,TGTGCCAGTAGCTGGACGGTTACCCAGTCCCTTGGCTACACCTTC,CASSWTVTQSLGYTF
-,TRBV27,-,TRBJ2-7,TGTGCCAGCAGTGTCAGACGGGACTACGAGCAGTACTTC,CASSVRRDYEQYF
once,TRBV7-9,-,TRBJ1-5,TGTGCCAGCAGCTTAGAAGGGGACCAAAAAGATAGCAATCAGCCCCAGCATTTT,CASSLEGDQKDSNQPQHF
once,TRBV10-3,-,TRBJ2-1,TGTGCCATCAGTGAGTCCCATCAGGGCTCCATGGACAATGAGCAGTTCTTC,CAISESHQGSMDNEQFF
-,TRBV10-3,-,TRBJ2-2,TGTGCCATCAGTGAGTCAGTGGAACCCGGGGAGCTGTTTTTT,CAISESVEPGELFF
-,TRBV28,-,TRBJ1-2,TGTGCCAGCAGTTTACGCACCCATGGCTACACCTTC,CASSLRTHGYTF
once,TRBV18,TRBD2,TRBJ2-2,TGTGCCAGCTTCTCGGGACTAGCTGCCACCGGGGAGCTGTTTTTT,CASFSGLAATGELFF
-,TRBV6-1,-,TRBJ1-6,TGTGCCAGCAGTGAAAGGGGGGGGGTGGACTATTCACCCCTCCACTTT,CASSERGGVDYSPLHF
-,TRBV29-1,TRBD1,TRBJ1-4,TGCAGCGTTGTCCGGACAGGACCAAATGAAAAACTGTTTTTT,CSVVRTGPNEKLFF
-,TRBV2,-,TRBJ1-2,TGTGCCAGCGTGAGGGAGGACTATGGCTACACCTTC,CASVREDYGYTF
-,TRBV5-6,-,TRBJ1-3,TGTGCCAGCAGCCCACTAACGGGGGGCGCTGGAAACACCATATATTTT,CASSPLTGGAGNTIYF
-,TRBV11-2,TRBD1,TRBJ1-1,TGTGCCAGCAGCCCGACAGGGGGCCACACTGAAGCTTTCTTT,CASSPTGGHTEAFF
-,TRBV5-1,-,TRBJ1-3,TGCGCCAGCAGCTTGGAGGTGGGACGCCAAGGAAACACCATATATTTT,CASSLEVGRQGNTIYF
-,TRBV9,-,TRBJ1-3,TGTGCCAGCAGCGTAGCTGGGATCTCTGAGGGCTCTGGAAACACCATATATTTT,CASSVAGISEGSGNTIYF
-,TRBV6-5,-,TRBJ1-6,TGTGCCAGCAGTTACTCGAGGGCAGGCGGTAATTCACCCCTCCACTTT,CASSYSRAGGNSPLHF
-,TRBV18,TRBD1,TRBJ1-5,TGTGCCAGCTCAACCGGGACAGGGGGCTACAATCAGCCCCAGCATTTT,CASSTGTGGYNQPQHF
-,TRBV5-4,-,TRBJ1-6,TGTGCCAGCAGCCTTTATCGCGGGACCGACAAAAAACCCCTCCACTTT,CASSLYRGTDKKPLHF
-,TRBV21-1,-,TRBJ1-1,TGTGCCAGCAGCAAAGTCTCTTGCAGGGCGTATTTCACTGAAGCTTTCTTT,CASSKVSCRAYFTEAFF
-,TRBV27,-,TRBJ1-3,TGTGCCAGCACCACGAACACACAGGGAGTTGTGGGAAACACCATATATTTT,CASTTNTQGVVGNTIYF
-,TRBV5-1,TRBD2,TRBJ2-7,TGCGCCAGCAGCGTGGCCATAGCGGGCTACGAGCAGTACTTC,CASSVAIAGYEQYF
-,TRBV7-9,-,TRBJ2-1,TGTGCCAGCAGCTTTCGCGTGGCAGAAGACAATGAGCAGTTCTTC,CASSFRVAEDNEQFF
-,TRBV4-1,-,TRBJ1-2,TGCGCCAGCAGCCAAGAAAGGGTCAGCACGGGCTACACCTTC,CASSQERVSTGYTF
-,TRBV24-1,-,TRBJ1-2,TGTGCCACCAGTGTCGGGGCGGAGGGCTACACCTTC,CATSVGAEGYTF
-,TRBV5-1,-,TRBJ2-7,TGCGCCAGCAGCTTGACGCCAGGTGAAACCTACGAGCAGTACTTC,CASSLTPGETYEQYF
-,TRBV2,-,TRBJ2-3,TGTGCCAGCAGTCAGGGAGGAGATACGCAGTATTTT,CASSQGGDTQYF
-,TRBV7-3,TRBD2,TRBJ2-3,TGTGCCAGCAGCCTCGCCGGGACTAGCGGTGATACGCAGTATTTT,CASSLAGTSGDTQYF
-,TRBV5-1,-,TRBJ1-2,TGCGCCAGCAGCTCAACAGTTCCCTATGGCTACACCTTC,CASSSTVPYGYTF
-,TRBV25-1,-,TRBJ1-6,TGTGCCAGCAGCGCTGGACAGTCCGTTTCACCCCTCCACTTT,CASSAGQSVSPLHF
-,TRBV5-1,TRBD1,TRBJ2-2,TGCGCCAGCAGCTTTTTTGGGCAGGGGGCGAAGGTAGCCGGGGAGCTGTTTTTT,CASSFFGQGAKVAGELFF
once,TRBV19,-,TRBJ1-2,TGTGCCAGCTACAGGGTCGGCTACACCTTC,CASYRVGYTF
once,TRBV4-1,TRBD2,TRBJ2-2,TGCGCCAGCAGCCAAAAGCTAGCGGGGGTCACCGGGGAGCTGTTTTTT,CASSQKLAGVTGELFF
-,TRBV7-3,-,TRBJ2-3,TGTGCCAGCAGCTTAAGTGGGATCGTAACAGATACGCAGTATTTT,CASSLSGIVTDTQYF
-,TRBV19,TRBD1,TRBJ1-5,TGTGCCAGTAGTATTTATCCCGGGACAGGGGGCTTCAATCAGCCCCAGCATTTT,CASSIYPGTGGFNQPQHF
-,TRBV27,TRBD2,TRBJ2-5,TGTGCCAGCAGTTTAGCCACTAGCGGGGGGGAGACCCAGTACTTC,CASSLATSGGETQYF
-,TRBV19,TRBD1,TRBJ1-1,TGTGCCAGTAGTATTGCGTGGGACAGGAACACTGAAGCTTTCTTT,CASSIAWDRNTEAFF
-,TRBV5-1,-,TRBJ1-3,TGCGCCAGCAGCCCCTCAGGGAACACCATATATTTT,CASSPSGNTIYF
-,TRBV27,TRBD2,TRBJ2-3,TGTGCCAGCAACCCTGGACTAGGAGGTTCAGTAGATACGCAGTATTTT,CASNPGLGGSVDTQYF
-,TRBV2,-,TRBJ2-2,TGTGCCAGCAGCGACACCGACAAGACGAACACCGGGGAGCTGTTTTTT,CASSDTDKTNTGELFF
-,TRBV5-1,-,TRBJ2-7,TGCGCCAGCTATACCCGGTCCGCGGCTAGCTCCTACGAGCAGTACTTC,CASYTRSAASSYEQYF
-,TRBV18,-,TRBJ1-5,TGTGCCAGCTCACCTACAGGTGGTCAGCCCCAGCATTTT,CASSPTGGQPQHF
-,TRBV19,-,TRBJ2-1,TGTGCCAGTAGTATTACTCGTGACTCGAGCTCCTACAATGAGCAGTTCTTC,CASSITRDSSSYNEQFF
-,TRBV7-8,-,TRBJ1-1,TGTGCCAGCAGCTTAGGGAGGGTTTTCGAGAACACTGAAGCTTTCTTT,CASSLGRVFENTEAFF
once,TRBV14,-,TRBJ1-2,TGTGCCAGCAGCCAAGAGAAAGAACACCCTAACTATGGCTACACCTTC,CASSQEKEHPNYGYTF
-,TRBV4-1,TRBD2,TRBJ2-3,TGCGCCAGCAGCCAAGCCCGGGGGGTAGGAGATACGCAGTATTTT,CASSQARGVGDTQYF
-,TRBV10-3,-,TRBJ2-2,TGTGCCATCAGTGGGGCAGGGCGGAACACCGGGGAGCTGTTTTTT,CAISGAGRNTGELFF
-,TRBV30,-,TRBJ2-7,TGTGCCTGGAGTGTAGTCGGGGTGGAGCAGTACTTC,CAWSVVGVEQYF
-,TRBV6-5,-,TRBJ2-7,TGTGCCAGCAGTTACGGGGTCCCGGCCAACTACGAGCAGTACTTC,CASSYGVPANYEQYF
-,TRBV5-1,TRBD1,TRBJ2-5,TGCGCCAGCAGCTTGTCCCCAGGGGGTCAAGAGACCCAGTACTTC,CASSLSPGGQETQYF
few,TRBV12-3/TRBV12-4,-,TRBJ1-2,TGTGCCAGCAGCGGTTCTAACTATGGCTACACCTTC,CASSGSNYGYTF
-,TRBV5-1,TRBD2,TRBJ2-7,TGCGCCAGCAGCTTGGCTAGCGGGGGATACGAGCAGTACTTC,CASSLASGGYEQYF
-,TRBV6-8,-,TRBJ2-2,TGTGCCAGCCCCCCGGGACAACCGAACACCGGGGAGCTGTTTTTT,CASPPGQPNTGELFF
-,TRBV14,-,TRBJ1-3,TGTGCCAGCAGCCGACAGAGGACGCACCCTGGAAACACCATATATTTT,CASSRQRTHPGNTIYF
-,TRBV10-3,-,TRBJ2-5,TGTGCCAGCTACAGGTGGAAAGAGACCCAGTACTTC,CASYRWKETQYF
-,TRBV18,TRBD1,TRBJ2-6,TGTGCCAGCTCTGACAGGGAGTTCTCTGGGGCCAACGTCCTGACTTTC,CASSDREFSGANVLTF
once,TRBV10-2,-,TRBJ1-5,TGCGCCAGCAGTGTGGCCAGCAATCAGCCCCAGCATTTT,CASSVASNQPQHF
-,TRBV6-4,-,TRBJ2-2,TGTGCCAGCAGTTCGGCCTCGACGGGGGAGCTGTTTTTT,CASSSASTGELFF
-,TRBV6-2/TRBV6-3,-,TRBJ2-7,TGTGCCAGCAGTTACTCTGCGGTGGGGGGCTACGAGCAGTACTTC,CASSYSAVGGYEQYF